These 20 T cell receptor beta chains came from one sample sequenced in a study of T cells of healthy individuals. TCRdb itself ran the 5' RACE reads through MiXCR, one entry per CDR3 protein. Among roughly 87,000 distinct CDR3 sequences, approximately 16% were seen once, and the ten largest hold about 6.2%. The receptors derive from a human donor in good health.

This clonotype has a count of ten or more. The chain carries TRBV10-3 and TRBJ1-2; D remains unclear. Germline V CDR1 and CDR2: ENHRY, SYGVKD. Trimming removed 10 bases from V and 4 bases from J, with 10 bases in between. The CDR3 is 11 amino acids. CDR3 sequence: CATTDGYGYTF. CDR3 DNA sequence: TGTGCCACTACGGACGGCTATGGCTACACCTTC.

This chain links TRBV7-2 with TRBJ2-3; 8 bases map to TRBD2. The CDR3 is made up of 14 amino acids. Germline V lookup: CDR1 SGHTA, CDR2 FQGNSA. The junction had 13 bases not matched to a gene; V was cut back by 9 bases and J by 8 bases. The CDR3 spells CARYRGGGQGTQYF. CDR3 DNA sequence: TGTGCCAGGTATCGGGGGGGGGGCCAGGGTACGCAGTATTTT.

This clonotype was seen only a few times. The gene calls are TRBV11-2 and TRBJ1-6; D unresolved. This CDR3 has 15 residues. Germline V gene data show CDR1 as SGHAT and CDR2 as FQNNGV. The ends were cut back, 0 bases at V and 0 bases at J, with 3 bases in the middle. The CDR3 DNA reads TGTGCCAGCAGCTTAGAAGTCTCCTATAATTCACCCCTCCACTTT. Residues: CASSLEVSYNSPLHF.

This clonotype has just a few counts. This chain uses TRBV4-1 with TRBJ2-7; unclear D gene. The CDR3 consists of 15 residues. Trimming stripped 0 bases from V and 0 bases from J, with 9 bases between. Per germline, CDR1 MGHRA and CDR2 YSYEKL. The DNA of the CDR3 is TGCGCCAGCAGCCAAGAAGATGCGGACTCCTACGAGCAGTACTTC. It translates to CASSQEDADSYEQYF.

This clonotype was counted ten times or more. The chain uses TRBV10-3 and TRBJ2-3; D may match TRBD1 or TRBD2 (6 bases each). V was cut by 3 bases and J by 0 bases, with 10 bases left in between. CDR1 ENHRY and CDR2 SYGVKD come from the germline V gene. This CDR3 comprises 15 residues. The CDR3 nucleotides are TGTGCCATCAGTGAAGGGGGGACTAGCACAGATACGCAGTATTTT. It is translated as CAISEGGTSTDTQYF.

The V call is TRBV5-1, the J call TRBJ2-5; D might be TRBD1 (5 bases). V dropped 0 bases and J dropped 2 bases, with 11 bases sitting between them. Per the germline V gene, CDR1 is SGHRS and CDR2 is YFSETQ. CDR3 length: 15 amino acids. As DNA, the CDR3 is TGCGCCAGCAGCTTGGTAGGGCAGGGTCAAGAGACCCAGTACTTC. Translating gives CASSLVGQGQETQYF.

This clonotype was detected a few times. This rearrangement joins TRBV27 to TRBJ2-7; a possible D gene is TRBD2 (5 bases). Trimming removed 2 bases at V and 0 bases at J, with 5 bases between. The length of the CDR3 is 13 residues. CDR1 is MNHEY, CDR2 SMNVEV, per germline (reference sequence). The CDR3, as DNA: TGTGCCAGCAGTTTACGGGGCTCCTACGAGCAGTACTTC. Translating it yields CASSLRGSYEQYF.

This clonotype was counted at least ten times. The chain combines TRBV24-1 with TRBJ2-3; D is possibly TRBD1 or TRBD2 (5 bases each). Trimming took 4 bases from V and 4 from J, leaving 20 bases between them. Germline CDR1 is KGHDR and CDR2 is SFDVKD. There are 17 residues in the CDR3. The CDR3 DNA reads as TGTGCCACCAGTGACTTACCGGGGCCCTACGTCGCAGATACGCAGTATTTT. The encoded protein is CATSDLPGPYVADTQYF.

With regard to this clonotype: This may be a read error, as it is one base from a much larger clone. The J gene is TRBJ2-3, the V gene TRBV27; tentatively, D is TRBD1 (6 bases). Trimming removed 3 bases at V and 1 base at J, with 26 bases between. This CDR3 is built from 20 residues. Germline loops: CDR1 MNHEY, CDR2 SMNVEV (reference sequence). The CDR3 DNA reads TGTGCCAGCAGTTTTTCATGTGGTTTCGGCCCAGGGGAAGGCACAGATACGCAGTATTTT. Protein: CASSFSCGFGPGEGTDTQYF.

The gene calls are TRBV28 and TRBJ2-1; 11 nucleotides match TRBD2. Per the germline V gene, CDR1 is MDHEN and CDR2 is SYDVKM. The CDR3 extends over 17 amino acids. V lost 6 bases to trimming and J lost 0 bases; unmatched junction nucleotides: 7. In nucleotides, the CDR3 is TGTGCCAGCAGCAGTGGGCTAGCGGGAGGCTCCTACAATGAGCAGTTCTTC. Its protein product is CASSSGLAGGSYNEQFF.

The J gene is TRBJ2-1, the V gene TRBV7-6; possibly TRBD2 for D (5 bases). V was clipped by 5 bases and J by 4 bases, with 18 bases between them. CDR1 is SGHVS and CDR2 is FNYEAQ in the germline V gene. This CDR3 is built from 16 residues. The chain's CDR3 is CASSPAGRRGYNEQFF. The DNA for the CDR3 is TGTGCCAGCAGCCCAGCAGGCCGCCGAGGGTACAATGAGCAGTTCTTC. The variable domain in full, with the rest retrieved from reference TRBV7-6 and TRBJ2-1, is GAGVSQSPRYKVTKRGQDVALRCDPISGHVSLYWYRQALGQGPEFLTYFNYEAQQDKSGLPNDRFSAERPEGSISTLTIQRTEQRDSAMYRCASSPAGRRGYNEQFFGPGTRLTVL.

The J gene is TRBJ2-1, the V gene TRBV7-3; 10 bases match TRBD2. The CDR3 has 17 residues. Trimming took 0 bases from V and 12 from J; bases not matched to a gene: 14. Germline loops: CDR1 SGHTA, CDR2 FQGTGA. The DNA for the CDR3 is TGTGCCAGCAGCTTAACTTCGCTAGCGGGAGTATTACTGGCGCAGTTCTTC. Translating it yields CASSLTSLAGVLLAQFF. The whole variable domain, remainder taken from reference TRBV7-3 and TRBJ2-1, is GAGVSQTPSNKVTEKGKYVELRCDPISGHTALYWYRQSLGQGPEFLIYFQGTGAADDSGLPNDRFFAVRPEGSVSTLKIQRTERGDSAVYLCASSLTSLAGVLLAQFFGPGTRLTVL.

This clonotype showed up just a few times. The V call is TRBV28, the J call TRBJ1-5, with D unclear. This CDR3 has 13 amino acids. The germline V gene has CDR1 MDHEN and CDR2 SYDVKM. Trimming took off 3 bases at V and 12 bases at J, with 15 bases between the two ends. The CDR3 DNA is TGTGCCAGCAGTTTGGAGAGGGCTCCCTTCCAGCATTTT. Translated, it gives CASSLERAPFQHF. Looking up the rest from reference TRBV28 and TRBJ1-5 gives the full variable domain: DVKVTQSSRYLVKRTGEKVFLECVQDMDHENMFWYRQDPGLGLRLIYFSYDVKMKEKGDIPEGYSVSREKKERFSLILESASTNQTSMYLCASSLERAPFQHFGDGTRLSIL.

In its sample, this clonotype was seen many times. This chain uses TRBV28 with TRBJ2-5; 8 bases are a match to TRBD2. V shed 8 bases, J shed 4 bases, and the junction held 15 bases outside the gene matches. This CDR3 comprises 16 residues. Germline-derived CDR1 and CDR2 are MDHEN and SYDVKM. DNA for the CDR3: TGTGCCAGCGGGAGAGATGTAGCGGGGAGCGGAGAGACCCAGTACTTC. It translates to CASGRDVAGSGETQYF.

This clonotype was counted between two and nine times. The V and J genes are TRBV2 and TRBJ2-7, with D maybe TRBD1 (5 bases). CDR1 and CDR2 (germline): SNHLY, FYNNEI. Trimming took 3 bases from V and 1 from J, leaving 13 bases between them. The length of the CDR3 is 15 residues. The CDR3 DNA reads TGTGCCAGCAGTGATGGAACAGGAAAATCCTACGAGCAGTACTTC. This gives the protein CASSDGTGKSYEQYF.

The chain recombines TRBV25-1 with TRBJ1-2; D perhaps matches TRBD1 (6 bases). This CDR3 region has 14 residues. Trimming took 2 bases from V and 4 from J, leaving 11 bases between them. Germline V CDR1 and CDR2: MGHDK, SYGVNS. The CDR3 here is CASSEGQFSYGYTF. The CDR3 coding sequence is TGTGCCAGCAGTGAAGGACAGTTTTCCTATGGCTACACCTTC.

Only a few counts were recorded for this clonotype. The V and J genes are TRBV7-2 and TRBJ2-3, with D perhaps being TRBD1 or TRBD2 (5 bases each). Germline V CDR1 and CDR2: SGHTA, FQGNSA. This CDR3 has 17 amino acids. V lost 4 bases to trimming and J lost 4 bases, with 21 bases between them. The CDR3 loop is CASSSGAGTLTADTQYF. The CDR3 bases are TGTGCCAGCAGCTCAGGAGCCGGGACCTTAACCGCAGATACGCAGTATTTT.

The chain links TRBV6-5 to TRBJ2-1; 8 nucleotides align to TRBD2. The length of the CDR3 is 15 residues. Trimming took 0 bases from V and 9 from J; bases not matched to a gene: 7. Looked up from germline, CDR1 is MNHEY and CDR2 is SVGAGI. CDR3 nucleotide sequence: TGTGCCAGCAGTTACTCGGCCGGGACTAGTTTTGAGCAGTTCTTC. Amino acids: CASSYSAGTSFEQFF.

This clonotype occurred many times. The chain carries TRBV18 and TRBJ1-1; D is ambiguous. The CDR3 has 15 amino acids. Germline CDR1 reads KGHSH; CDR2 reads LQKENI. V was trimmed by 0 bases and J by 4 bases, leaving 12 bases between them. The CDR3 loop is CASSPPNFRFTEAFF. The DNA of the CDR3 is TGTGCCAGCTCACCACCGAACTTTAGGTTCACTGAAGCTTTCTTT. Variable domain in full (rest from reference TRBV18 and TRBJ1-1): NAGVMQNPRHLVRRRGQEARLRCSPMKGHSHVYWYRQLPEEGLKFMVYLQKENIIDESGMPKERFSAEFPKEGPSILRIQQVVRGDSAAYFCASSPPNFRFTEAFFGQGTRLTVV.

This chain joins TRBV7-9 and TRBJ2-1; tentative D call: TRBD1 (6 bases). The germline CDR1 and CDR2 sequences are SEHNR and FQNEAQ (reference sequence). V was clipped by 2 bases and J by 4 bases, with 12 bases between them. The CDR3 runs 15 residues. CDR3 sequence reads: CASSLRQAPYNEQFF. In DNA form, the CDR3 reads TGTGCCAGCAGCTTAAGACAGGCCCCATACAATGAGCAGTTCTTC.